The rows below give T cell receptor beta chains drawn from one sample of a study of T-cell reconstitution after alpha-beta-depleted transplantation in children. MiXCR, run by TCRdb on the PCR reads, gives a single entry per CDR3 protein. This table holds 300,000 or so distinct CDR3 sequences, almost 10% found once. Material: PBMCs from the stem cell graft donor, obtained from the stem cell graft. These receptors all come from a human donor who donated a stem cell graft to a child with SCID. The CDR3 runs from the conserved cysteine through the conserved F or W. D genes are given only for firm matches. Some rows have no size entry. The others give once, few or many, or a class for an expanded clone.

clone_size	d_call	v_call	j_call	cdr3_nt	cdr3_aa
few	TRBD1	TRBV2	TRBJ2-5	TGTGCCAGCAGTGAAGTCCGGACAGGGAGGGAGACCCAGTACTTC	CASSEVRTGRETQYF
few	NA	TRBV7-2	TRBJ2-5	TGTGCCAGCAGCTTACATGGAACAGTGGAGACCCAGTACTTC	CASSLHGTVETQYF
NA	NA	TRBV20-1	TRBJ2-5	TGCAGTGCCCCGGCCGGGATACAAGAGACCCAGTACTTC	CSAPAGIQETQYF
NA	NA	TRBV2	TRBJ2-3	TGTGCCAGCAGTGAGTTCGCTGGGGCGGGCACAGATACGCAGTATTTT	CASSEFAGAGTDTQYF
NA	TRBD1	TRBV2	TRBJ2-7	TGTGCCAGCAAGGACAGGGGGTACTACGAGCAGTACTTC	CASKDRGYYEQYF
few	NA	TRBV7-8	TRBJ2-5	TGTGCCAGCAGCTCGGGGACCCAGTACTTC	CASSSGTQYF
NA	NA	TRBV19	TRBJ2-1	TGTGCCAGTAGTATTGGGCTCCCCAATGAGCAGTTCTTC	CASSIGLPNEQFF
NA	NA	TRBV20-1	TRBJ2-1	TGCAGTGCCCAATGGGTAGGGGGGAATATTGATGAGCAGTTCTTC	CSAQWVGGNIDEQFF
few	NA	TRBV6-2/TRBV6-3	TRBJ2-7	TGTGCCAGCAGGAGCTACAGGGACGAGCAGTACTTC	CASRSYRDEQYF
many	NA	TRBV7-9	TRBJ2-1	TGTGCCAGCAGCTTTTCCAGCGGTGGGAATGAGCAGTTCTTC	CASSFSSGGNEQFF
NA	TRBD1	TRBV20-1	TRBJ2-7	TGCAGTGCTAGAGACGGGGACAGGGGGCTTGACGAGCAGTACTTC	CSARDGDRGLDEQYF
NA	TRBD2	TRBV5-4	TRBJ2-1	TGTGCCAGCAGCTCGATCACCGGGACTAGCGGAAACAATGAGCAGTTCTTC	CASSSITGTSGNNEQFF
NA	TRBD1	TRBV5-1	TRBJ2-5	TGCGCCAGCAGCTACGGACAGGGGCGAGAGACCCAGTACTTC	CASSYGQGRETQYF
NA	NA	TRBV12-3/TRBV12-4	TRBJ2-1	TGTGCCAGCAGCGTCCGGGGGACGGGACCCCTAAGCTCCTACAATGAGCAGTTCTTC	CASSVRGTGPLSSYNEQFF
NA	TRBD1	TRBV6-6	TRBJ2-2	TGTGCCAGCAGCGAGGGGGCGACCGGGGAGCTGTTTTTT	CASSEGATGELFF
few	NA	TRBV10-3	TRBJ1-1	TGTGCCATCAGTACCAGGTTGAACACTGAAGCTTTCTTT	CAISTRLNTEAFF